This T cell receptor beta chain is drawn from a study of cytomegalovirus exposure and HLA in healthy donors. Study-level information: The use of the same platform for the 95 to 150 validation repertoires and the approximately 690 first-cohort repertoires was reported by a later analysis.

A remark on this clone: The antigen is not known.

CDR1 and CDR2 (germline): SGHAT, FQNNGV. The CDR3 has 14 residues. The V end was cut by 0 bases, the J end by 0 bases, with 5 bases between. The method was immunoSEQ multiplex PCR; TCRdb's version includes in-frame clones alone and lacks a portion of them. The sample consists of under 250,000 clones, around 80% of them appearing once. Study results and limitations: Reports showed the classifier diagnosing cytomegalovirus status with high specificity and sensitivity.

This receptor was identified in a woman aged 25 to 45 in good health and CMV-seronegative. This chain connects TRBV11-2 to TRBJ2-5; unclear D gene. The sequencing input was PBMCs. Here the CDR3 reads CASSLDGYQETQYF. CDR3 nucleotides: TGTGCCAGCAGCTTAGACGGGTACCAAGAGACCCAGTACTTC.